This TCR beta chain was recorded in a study of beta chain features in type 1 diabetes. Study-level points and caveats: Moderate but significant shortening of TCRB CDR3s was recorded in all four CD4+ subsets from Type 1 diabetes patients.

Details on this clone: Its antigen is as yet unknown.

This CDR3 spans 14 amino acids. J was trimmed by 5 bases and V by 1 base; bases with no gene match: 3. Germline V gives CDR1 GTSNPN, CDR2 SVGIG (reference sequence). Sampling consisted of one heparinised blood draw per donor, averaging approximately 100 mL. The study reverse transcribed the entire isolated RNA, so it sequenced expressed TCRB transcripts. Using immunoSEQ multiplex PCR, the repertoire was profiled, and TCRdb retains in-frame clones only, with some absent. The table has around 340,000 clones, around 20% seen once. The sequence derives from a woman aged 18 to 35 in good health. The chain couples TRBV30 to TRBJ1-5, with 9 bases fitting TRBD1. Sequencing input: naive CD4+ T cells from blood. CDR3 sequence: CAWSDRGLHQPQHF. CDR3 nucleotide sequence: TGTGCCTGGAGTGACAGGGGGCTACATCAGCCCCAGCATTTT.